What follows are 8 T cell receptor beta chains derived from one specimen sequenced in a study of shared clonotypes between healthy human individuals. TCRdb's table, derived via immunoSEQ multiplex PCR, lists solely in-frame clones and lacks some. This repertoire shows roughly 1,000,000 clones, around 82% found once; its top ten account for 0.52%. The specimen sequenced was memory CD4+ T cells from PBMCs. Sample subset: CD45RA-negative fraction. All receptors derive from a man younger than 35 in good health. Some clones in this sample may be carry-over from other donors' samples.

The chain couples TRBV27 to TRBJ2-7; 10 nucleotides match TRBD1. CDR1 and CDR2 from the germline V gene are MNHEY and SMNVEV (reference sequence). V lost 6 bases to trimming and J lost 0 bases; unmatched junction nucleotides: 5. The CDR3 is made up of 15 amino acids. The CDR3 here is CASRKDRGDSYEQYF. For the CDR3, the DNA is TGTGCCAGCAGGAAGGACAGGGGGGACTCCTACGAGCAGTACTTC.

J is TRBJ1-2 and V is TRBV9; D is ambiguous. CDR1 is SGDLS, CDR2 YYNGEE, per germline. V was shortened by 0 bases and J by 7 bases, with 10 bases between the two germline ends. This CDR3 is 13 amino acids long. The DNA for the CDR3 is TGTGCCAGCAGCGTAGGGCAGGAAGGTGGCTACACCTTC. Translating gives CASSVGQEGGYTF.

This CDR3 reads CASSPGDRTDTQYF. In DNA form, the CDR3 reads TGTGCCAGCAGTCCTGGAGACAGGACAGATACGCAGTATTTT. V and J are TRBV28 and TRBJ2-3; possibly TRBD1 for D (6 bases). V lost 5 bases to trimming and J lost 3 bases, with 12 bases between them. Germline assignment: CDR1 MDHEN and CDR2 SYDVKM. The CDR3 is 14 residues long.

The chain employs TRBV14 and TRBJ2-4; 7 bases match TRBD1. The germline CDR1 and CDR2 sequences are SGHDN and FVKESK. The CDR3 totals 13 residues. Trimming cost V 2 bases and J 8 bases; bases outside gene matches: 3. CDR3 protein: CASSQWTGDIQYF. The CDR3 coding sequence is TGTGCCAGCAGCCAATGGACAGGCGACATTCAGTACTTC.

The chain couples TRBV5-1 to TRBJ2-6; TRBD1 agrees at 7 bases. Germline V gene data show CDR1 as SGHRS and CDR2 as YFSETQ. The CDR3 spans 17 residues. The trim removed 3 bases at V and 0 bases at J, leaving 6 bases unmatched. The CDR3 DNA is TGCGCCAGCAGCTGGCAGGGGGTTAGCTCTGGGGCCAACGTCCTGACTTTC. Its protein is CASSWQGVSSGANVLTF.

This clone was seen at least ten times. This rearrangement joins TRBV20-1 to TRBJ2-7, with D possibly TRBD1 on 5 matching bases. The CDR3 is 11 amino acids. Germline values: CDR1 DFQATT, CDR2 SNEGSKA (reference sequence). Trimming took 6 bases from V and 6 from J, leaving 12 bases between them. The CDR3 is CSALGAREQYF. CDR3 sequence (DNA): TGCAGTGCCCTAGGGGCCCGCGAGCAGTACTTC.

The chain is built from TRBV6-6 and TRBJ2-1; D is ambiguous. The V end was cut by 8 bases, the J end by 4 bases, with 9 bases between. Germline V gives CDR1 MNHNY, CDR2 SVGAGI (reference sequence). The CDR3 runs 12 residues. CDR3 sequence reads: CASGKKYNEQFF. As DNA, the CDR3 is TGTGCCAGCGGTAAAAAATACAATGAGCAGTTCTTC.

The table lists this clone with a count of one. J is TRBJ1-2 and V is TRBV7-2; 7 bases fit TRBD1. The CDR3 covers 16 residues. The J segment lost 5 bases and the V segment lost 2 bases, leaving 11 bases of the junction unmatched. Germline lookup yields CDR1 SGHTA and CDR2 FQGNSA. The CDR3 bases are TGTGCCAGCAGCTTATTTCAGTGGAGGGACAGATATGGCTACACCTTC. Its translation is CASSLFQWRDRYGYTF.